This T cell receptor (beta chain) was observed in a study of blood T cells in healthy people across ages. CDR3 size: 15 residues. Germline V gene sequence: CDR1 SGHDN, CDR2 FVKESK. Trimming cost V 1 base and J 3 bases; bases outside gene matches: 5. A second roughly 7 to 11 cycle PCR used barcoded and J-beta primers. Each cDNA molecule carried a tag from a template-switch adaptor that contained 12 random nucleotides. TCRdb re-called the 5' RACE reads with MiXCR, one entry per CDR3 protein. The data contain 870,000 or so distinct CDR3 sequences, less than 35% of them seen just once; the ten biggest clones take up roughly 17%.

The chain combines TRBV14 with TRBJ2-7; 8 bases align to TRBD1. Sequencing used blood. The receptor comes from a woman of 80 years or more in good health. This chain's CDR3 is CASSQAVGTGYEQYF. In nucleotides, the CDR3 is TGTGCCAGCAGCCAAGCTGTGGGGACAGGCTACGAGCAGTACTTC.